The 24 T cell receptor beta chains below all came from one sample that was sequenced in a study of cytomegalovirus exposure and HLA in healthy donors. 60 Vbeta and 13 Jbeta primers were used in PCR. Generated by immunoSEQ multiplex PCR, the TCRdb table keeps only in-frame clones and is missing some. The table lists some 130,000 clones, around 77% of them singletons, with 2% to 2.5% in the top ten. The sample was PBMCs. These receptors were collected from a man in his thirties or forties in good health and CMV-seronegative.

This chain connects TRBV5-5 to TRBJ1-4; possible D gene TRBD1, 5 bases. Trimming stripped 4 bases from V and 7 bases from J, with 17 bases between. Germline V lookup: CDR1 SGHKS, CDR2 YYEKEE (reference sequence). The CDR3 has 15 residues. Here the CDR3 DNA reads TGTGCCAGCAGCCCCCAGGTGGGGAGGGGTGAAAAACTGTTTTTT. Encoded protein: CASSPQVGRGEKLFF. Based on the CDR3 plus reference TRBV5-5 and TRBJ1-4, the full variable domain is DAGVTQSPTHLIKTRGQQVTLRCSPISGHKSVSWYQQVLGQGPQFIFQYYEKEERGRGNFPDRFSARQFPNYSSELNVNALLLGDSALYLCASSPQVGRGEKLFFGSGTQLSVL.

The V and J genes are TRBV18 and TRBJ1-1, with 9 nucleotides matching TRBD1. V gave up 5 bases and J gave up 4 bases; unmatched junction bases: 8. Germline CDR1 is KGHSH and CDR2 is LQKENI. The CDR3 is made up of 15 amino acids. CDR3 amino acids: CASSDSGTGTTEAFF. In DNA form, the CDR3 reads TGTGCCAGCTCAGACTCCGGGACAGGGACCACTGAAGCTTTCTTT.

This chain uses TRBV6-1 with TRBJ1-2; TRBD1 agrees at 8 bases. Germline CDR1 and CDR2: MNHNS and SASEGT. The length of the CDR3 is 13 residues. V dropped 3 bases and J dropped 8; count of bases not matched to a gene: 5. The DNA of the CDR3 is TGTGCCAGCAGTGAGCAGGGGGCTCAGGGCTACACCTTC. This encodes CASSEQGAQGYTF.

V is TRBV6-1 and J is TRBJ2-3; the match to TRBD2 covers 10 bases. The trim removed 2 bases at V and 6 bases at J, leaving 5 bases unmatched. The germline V gene has CDR1 MNHNS and CDR2 SASEGT. This CDR3 is built from 15 residues. The CDR3 spells CASSEQLAGVDTQYF. In DNA form, the CDR3 reads TGTGCCAGCAGTGAACAGCTAGCGGGAGTGGATACGCAGTATTTT.

In its sample, this clone was seen a few times. V and J are TRBV7-9 and TRBJ2-7; the match to TRBD2 covers 8 bases. Germline values: CDR1 SEHNR, CDR2 FQNEAQ (reference sequence). The CDR3 has 15 amino acids. V trimming: 5 bases; J trimming: 6 bases; junction bases outside the gene matches: 12. The CDR3 nucleotides read TGTGCCAGCAGCCCTCAGGGAGCGGGGGCGCGCGAGCAGTACTTC. This codes for CASSPQGAGAREQYF.

J is TRBJ2-4 and V is TRBV5-1, with 9 bases that match TRBD1. The CDR3 consists of 18 residues. Germline CDR1 reads SGHRS; CDR2 reads YFSETQ. With V trimmed by 0 bases and J by 0 bases, 7 bases remained unmatched. The CDR3 nucleotides read TGCGCCAGCAGCTTGGGGGGACAGGGAAGCGTAGCCAAAAACATTCAGTACTTC. Translation: CASSLGGQGSVAKNIQYF.

V and J are TRBV6-5 and TRBJ1-4; D unresolved. The CDR3 runs to 14 residues. Germline CDR1 MNHEY, CDR2 SVGAGI. V lost 0 bases, J lost 10 bases, and 12 bases lay in between. As DNA, the CDR3 is TGTGCCAGCAGTTACTCCCCCGGGTTGGGAAAACTGTTTTTT. Its translation is CASSYSPGLGKLFF.

The chain links TRBV27 to TRBJ2-5; 9 positions match TRBD1. With 0 bases clipped from V and 6 bases from J, the junction kept 8 bases outside the gene matches. Germline assignment: CDR1 MNHEY and CDR2 SMNVEV (reference sequence). The CDR3 is 16 residues long. The CDR3 region has the DNA TGTGCCAGCAGTTTATCGGAGGGACAGGGCTTGAAGACCCAGTACTTC. Translating it yields CASSLSEGQGLKTQYF.

The genes are TRBV19 and TRBJ2-7; no firm D call. CDR1 is LNHDA, CDR2 SQIVND, per germline (reference sequence). CDR3 size: 12 residues. Trimming shortened V by 4 bases and J by 6 bases, and 10 bases separated the two germline ends. For the CDR3, the DNA is TGTGCCAGTAGTACACTATCGGCCGAGCAGTACTTC. Residues: CASSTLSAEQYF.

This sequence joins TRBV6-5 and TRBJ1-1; D unclear. CDR1 MNHEY and CDR2 SVGAGI come from the germline V gene. This CDR3 is 13 amino acids long. V lost 5 bases and J 5 bases, leaving 12 bases between the germline ends. The CDR3 region has the DNA TGTGCCAGCAGTCTGTCGCCCGGGACTGAAGCTTTCTTT. Amino acids: CASSLSPGTEAFF.

The DNA for the CDR3 is TGTGCCAGTCGGACAGGGGGTAACTATGGCTACACCTTC. Encoded protein: CASRTGGNYGYTF. V is TRBV2 and J is TRBJ1-2; 10 nucleotides align to TRBD1. Per the germline V gene, CDR1 is SNHLY and CDR2 is FYNNEI. The V gene end was trimmed by 9 bases and the J gene end by 1 base; junction bases not matched to a gene: 2. The CDR3 is 13 amino acids. Based on the CDR3 plus reference TRBV2 and TRBJ1-2, the full variable domain is EPEVTQTPSHQVTQMGQEVILRCVPISNHLYFYWYRQILGQKVEFLVSFYNNEISEKSEIFDDQFSVERPDGSNFTLKIRSTKLEDSAMYFCASRTGGNYGYTFGSGTRLTVV.

The chain uses TRBV27 and TRBJ2-1, with D tentatively TRBD2 (6 bases). CDR1 and CDR2 (germline): MNHEY, SMNVEV (reference sequence). CDR3 length: 16 residues. V lost 6 bases and J lost 0, with 15 bases in between. The CDR3 DNA reads as TGTGCCAGCAGGCCACTTAGCGGCAACTCCTACAATGAGCAGTTCTTC. It specifies CASRPLSGNSYNEQFF.

The chain couples TRBV6-1 to TRBJ2-3, with D possibly matching TRBD1 (6 bases). The CDR3 is 14 residues long. Germline lookup yields CDR1 MNHNS and CDR2 SASEGT. Trimming removed 6 bases at V and 4 bases at J, with 14 bases between. The CDR3 DNA is TGTGCCAGCAGCAACAGGGAAGGGTCAGATACGCAGTATTTT. Its protein is CASSNREGSDTQYF.

This clone was counted between two and nine times. The V call is TRBV7-9, the J call TRBJ2-2; D is perhaps TRBD1 (6 bases). Trimming took 5 bases from V and 4 from J, leaving 11 bases between them. This CDR3 spans 14 amino acids. Germline assignment: CDR1 SEHNR and CDR2 FQNEAQ (reference sequence). CDR3 coding DNA: TGTGCCAGCAGCCGACTGACAGGCACCGGGGAGCTGTTTTTT. This encodes CASSRLTGTGELFF.

The V gene is TRBV6-6, the J gene TRBJ2-1; TRBD2 is a possible D gene (6 bases). Germline V gene sequence: CDR1 MNHNY, CDR2 SVGAGI (reference sequence). The CDR3 totals 15 residues. V gave up 7 bases and J gave up 8 bases, with 21 bases separating them. The CDR3 here is CASTPRGASSDEQFF. The CDR3 DNA follows: TGTGCCAGCACCCCCCGCGGGGCCAGTTCCGATGAGCAGTTCTTC.

The rearrangement joins TRBV9 to TRBJ1-2; 10 nucleotides match TRBD1. This CDR3 contains 14 residues. J was trimmed by 4 bases and V by 4 bases; bases with no gene match: 4. Per the germline V gene, CDR1 is SGDLS and CDR2 is YYNGEE. The CDR3 DNA is TGTGCCAGCAGCTCCGGGACAGGGGTCTATGGCTACACCTTC. Amino acid sequence: CASSSGTGVYGYTF.

The chain combines TRBV19 with TRBJ2-5; the match to TRBD2 covers 8 bases. CDR1 is LNHDA and CDR2 is SQIVND in the germline V gene (reference sequence). This CDR3 has 15 residues. V lost 5 bases, J lost 2 bases, and 7 bases stayed unmatched. CDR3 sequence reads: CASSSTGLAQETQYF. The CDR3, as DNA: TGTGCCAGTAGTTCCACTGGACTAGCTCAAGAGACCCAGTACTTC. Supplemented by reference TRBV19 and TRBJ2-5, the full variable domain reads DGGITQSPKYLFRKEGQNVTLSCEQNLNHDAMYWYRQDPGQGLRLIYYSQIVNDFQKGDIAEGYSVSREKKESFPLTVTSAQKNPTAFYLCASSSTGLAQETQYFGPGTRLLVL.

The V gene is TRBV9, the J gene TRBJ2-2; the D is unclear. The V end lost 4 bases, the J end lost 5 bases, and 9 bases lay between the germline ends. Germline V gene data show CDR1 as SGDLS and CDR2 as YYNGEE. CDR3 length: 13 residues. The CDR3, as DNA: TGTGCCAGCAGCACCGTAGAGACCGGGGAGCTGTTTTTT. Protein product: CASSTVETGELFF.

The chain is built from TRBV27 and TRBJ2-3; TRBD1 matches at 7 bases. The CDR3 is 14 amino acids. Germline trimming cut 6 bases from V and 5 bases from J; bases unmatched to any gene: 8. Germline CDR1 reads MNHEY; CDR2 reads SMNVEV (reference sequence). The CDR3 sequence: CASSHGQVGDTQYF. CDR3 DNA sequence: TGTGCCAGCAGCCACGGACAGGTAGGAGATACGCAGTATTTT.

The rearrangement links TRBV27 to TRBJ1-2; D gene ambiguous. V lost 4 bases, J lost 8 bases, and 11 bases lay in between. Germline assignment: CDR1 MNHEY and CDR2 SMNVEV (reference sequence). This CDR3 has 12 residues. The CDR3 sequence is CASSSLGWGYTF. DNA of the CDR3: TGTGCCAGCAGTTCCCTGGGCTGGGGCTACACCTTC.

This clone was observed once. The chain carries TRBV2 and TRBJ1-1; no firm D call. The CDR3 covers 13 residues. Germline V gene sequence: CDR1 SNHLY, CDR2 FYNNEI. Deletions cut 6 bases from V and 6 bases from J, with 14 bases between. CDR3 DNA sequence: TGTGCCAGCAGGGCGACTGGCCTGGCTGAAGCTTTCTTT. Encoded protein: CASRATGLAEAFF.

This clone was recorded once. This sequence joins TRBV30 and TRBJ2-7; maybe TRBD2 (6 bases). V was pared by 3 bases and J by 0 bases, with 6 bases between. The germline V gene has CDR1 GTSNPN and CDR2 SVGIG (reference sequence). This CDR3 is 12 amino acids long. The CDR3 nucleotides read TGTGCCTGGAGGGACTACTCCTACGAGCAGTACTTC. It specifies CAWRDYSYEQYF.

The chain joins TRBV5-4 to TRBJ1-3; D perhaps matches TRBD1 (5 bases). V shed 1 base and J shed 0 bases, with 8 bases lying between them. Looked up from germline, CDR1 is SGHNT and CDR2 is YYREEE (reference sequence). This CDR3 region has 15 residues. For the CDR3, the DNA is TGTGCCAGCAGCTTGACAGGCAGCTCTGGAAACACCATATATTTT. It encodes CASSLTGSSGNTIYF.

CDR3 sequence (DNA): TGTGCCAGCAGCTTGGCGGGGTACTCCTACGAGCAGTACTTC. The encoded protein is CASSLAGYSYEQYF. The V gene is TRBV5-6, the J gene TRBJ2-7; D may be TRBD2 (5 bases). The CDR3 length is 14 residues. CDR1 SGHDT and CDR2 YYEEEE come from the germline V gene. V gave up 0 bases and J gave up 0 bases, with 7 bases separating them.